This T cell receptor (beta chain) was captured by sequencing in a study of blood T cell repertoires in COVID-19. In the source study's methods: Researchers report that nucleated cell counts were estimated from reference gene primer amplification. The table came from immunoSEQ multiplex PCR; TCRdb's copy has only in-frame clones and leaves some out. From that table come the V and J calls and clone size; the DNA was used to work out D and trimming. The repertoire holds 200,000 to 250,000 clones, with roughly four fifths as singletons. Participant reports of clinical history set cohort assignment. The sample was PBMCs or T cells enriched from blood (not recorded which). The TCR was taken from a man between 60 and 70 years old who had recovered from COVID-19.

In DNA form, the CDR3 reads TGTGCCAGCAGCAGCTGGCGGACTAGTAAATCCGAGCAGTTCTTC. The encoded protein is CASSSWRTSKSEQFF. This chain links TRBV9 with TRBJ2-1; 7 bases align to TRBD2. The CDR3 runs to 15 residues. Looked up from germline, CDR1 is SGDLS and CDR2 is YYNGEE. V trimming: 4 bases; J trimming: 10 bases; junction bases outside the gene matches: 14.